The 4 T cell receptor beta chains given below trace back to one sample, sequenced in a study of Graves' ophthalmopathy and Graves' hyperthyroidism. The authors amplified TCR beta CDR3 regions, and they did so from RNA transcripts for repertoire sequencing. An opening RT-PCR round employed HTBI primers and preceded a second-round multiplex PCR. TCRdb redid the calling of the multiplex PCR reads with MiXCR, one entry per CDR3 protein. The profile shows fewer than 650,000 distinct CDR3 sequences, 22% of them singletons. Sequencing was done on a sample of peripheral blood. The source of these receptors is a woman younger than 35 with stable Graves' hyperthyroidism. Some clones in this sample may be carry-over from other donors' samples.

This clonotype was detected only a few times. This rearrangement joins TRBV6-2 or TRBV6-3 to TRBJ2-7, with 11 bases aligning to TRBD1. The CDR3 has 18 residues. V trimming: 0 bases; J trimming: 2 bases; junction bases outside the gene matches: 9. Germline lookup yields CDR1 MNHEY and CDR2 SVGEGT. CDR3 residues: CASSYSKKGTGGTYEQYF. DNA for the CDR3: TGTGCCAGCAGTTACTCGAAGAAGGGGACAGGGGGGACCTACGAGCAGTACTTC.

In this sample, this clonotype turned up once. The chain couples TRBV28 to TRBJ2-5; maybe TRBD1 (5 bases). The V gene's germline CDR1 is MDHEN and CDR2 SYDVKM. This CDR3 is 15 amino acids long. Trimming removed 4 bases at V and 0 bases at J, with 12 bases between. For the CDR3, the DNA is TGTGCCAGCAGTTCCTGGGGCCAGTACCAAGAGACCCAGTACTTC. Translation: CASSSWGQYQETQYF.

This clonotype was counted ten times or more. This chain joins TRBV6-5 and TRBJ2-7; D perhaps matches TRBD2 (6 bases). The length of the CDR3 is 14 residues. V shed 10 bases and J shed 2 bases, with 18 bases lying between them. CDR1 is MNHEY and CDR2 is SVGAGI in the germline V gene. The CDR3 loop is CATNSRDWPYEQYF. CDR3 bases: TGTGCCACCAATTCCCGGGACTGGCCCTACGAGCAGTACTTC.

This clonotype was seen ten or more times. The V gene is TRBV2, the J gene TRBJ1-6; TRBD1 matches at 8 bases. Germline CDR1 reads SNHLY; CDR2 reads FYNNEI. There are 13 residues in the CDR3. Losses at the gene ends were 7 bases for V and 10 bases for J; bases not matched to a gene: 6. The CDR3 spells CASNGQGGSPLHF. Written as DNA, the CDR3 is TGTGCCAGCAACGGACAGGGTGGATCACCCCTCCACTTT. Variable domain in full (rest from reference TRBV2 and TRBJ1-6): EPEVTQTPSHQVTQMGQEVILRCVPISNHLYFYWYRQILGQKVEFLVSFYNNEISEKSEIFDDQFSVERPDGSNFTLKIRSTKLEDSAMYFCASNGQGGSPLHFGNGTRLTVT.